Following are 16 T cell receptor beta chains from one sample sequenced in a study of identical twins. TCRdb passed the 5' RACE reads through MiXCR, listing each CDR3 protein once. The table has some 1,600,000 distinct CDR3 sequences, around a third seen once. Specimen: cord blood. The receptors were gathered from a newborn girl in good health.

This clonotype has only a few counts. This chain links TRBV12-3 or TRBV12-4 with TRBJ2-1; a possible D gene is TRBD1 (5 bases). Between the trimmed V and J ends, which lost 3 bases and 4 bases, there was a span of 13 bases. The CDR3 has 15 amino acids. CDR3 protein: CASSLGPGVYNEQFF. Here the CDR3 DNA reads TGTGCCAGCAGTTTGGGGCCTGGGGTGTACAATGAGCAGTTCTTC.

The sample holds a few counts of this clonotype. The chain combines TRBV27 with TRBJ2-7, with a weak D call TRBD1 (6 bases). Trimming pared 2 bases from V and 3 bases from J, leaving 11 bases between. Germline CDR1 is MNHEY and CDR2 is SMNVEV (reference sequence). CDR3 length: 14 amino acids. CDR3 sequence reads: CASSLTGNLYEQYF. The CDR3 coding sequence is TGTGCCAGCAGTTTAACAGGGAACCTCTACGAGCAGTACTTC.

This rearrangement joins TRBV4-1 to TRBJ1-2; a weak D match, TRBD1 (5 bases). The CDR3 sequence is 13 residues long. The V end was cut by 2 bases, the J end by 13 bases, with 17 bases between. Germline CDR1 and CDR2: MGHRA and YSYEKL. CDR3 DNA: TGCGCCAGCAGCCAAATCGTGTTGGGGCGGCTCACCTTC. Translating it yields CASSQIVLGRLTF.

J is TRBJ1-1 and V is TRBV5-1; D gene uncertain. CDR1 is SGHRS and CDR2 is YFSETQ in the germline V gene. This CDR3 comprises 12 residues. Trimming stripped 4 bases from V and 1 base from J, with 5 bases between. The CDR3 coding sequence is TGCGCCAGCAGCAACCAGAACACTGAAGCTTTCTTT. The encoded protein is CASSNQNTEAFF.

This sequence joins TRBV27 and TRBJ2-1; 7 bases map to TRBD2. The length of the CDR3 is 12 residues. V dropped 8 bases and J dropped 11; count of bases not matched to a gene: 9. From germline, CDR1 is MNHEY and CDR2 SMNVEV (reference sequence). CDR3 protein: CASGIRREKQFF. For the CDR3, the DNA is TGTGCCAGCGGTATAAGGCGGGAGAAGCAGTTCTTC.

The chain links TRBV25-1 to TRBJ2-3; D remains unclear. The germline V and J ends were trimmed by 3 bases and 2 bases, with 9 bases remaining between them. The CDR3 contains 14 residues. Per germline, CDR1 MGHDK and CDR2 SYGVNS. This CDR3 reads CASSDGSDTDTQYF. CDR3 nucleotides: TGTGCCAGCAGTGACGGGTCGGACACAGATACGCAGTATTTT.

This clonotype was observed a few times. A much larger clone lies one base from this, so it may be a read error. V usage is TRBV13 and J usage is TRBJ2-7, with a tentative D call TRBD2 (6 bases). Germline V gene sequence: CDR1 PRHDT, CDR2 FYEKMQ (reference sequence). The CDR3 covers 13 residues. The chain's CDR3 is CVSSPSANYEQYF. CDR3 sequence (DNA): TGTGTCAGCAGCCCTAGCGCCAACTACGAGCAGTACTTC.

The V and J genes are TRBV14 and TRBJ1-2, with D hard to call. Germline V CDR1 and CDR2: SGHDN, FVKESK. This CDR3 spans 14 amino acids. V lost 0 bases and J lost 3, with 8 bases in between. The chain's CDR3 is CASSQEGGHYGYTF. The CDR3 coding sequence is TGTGCCAGCAGCCAAGAAGGAGGGCACTATGGCTACACCTTC.

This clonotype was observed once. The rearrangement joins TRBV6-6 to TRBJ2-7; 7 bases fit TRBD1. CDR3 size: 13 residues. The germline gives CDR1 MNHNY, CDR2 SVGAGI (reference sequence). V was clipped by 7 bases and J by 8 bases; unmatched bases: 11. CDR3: CASIGDRAYKQYF. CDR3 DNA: TGTGCCAGCATCGGGGACAGAGCTTACAAGCAGTACTTC.

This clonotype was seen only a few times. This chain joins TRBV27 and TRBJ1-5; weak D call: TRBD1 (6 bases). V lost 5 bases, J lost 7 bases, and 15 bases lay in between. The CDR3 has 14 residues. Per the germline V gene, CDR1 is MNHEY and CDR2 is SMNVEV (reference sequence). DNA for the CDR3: TGTGCCAGCAGTATCCACAGGGCCGGGCAGCCCCAGCATTTT. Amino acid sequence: CASSIHRAGQPQHF.

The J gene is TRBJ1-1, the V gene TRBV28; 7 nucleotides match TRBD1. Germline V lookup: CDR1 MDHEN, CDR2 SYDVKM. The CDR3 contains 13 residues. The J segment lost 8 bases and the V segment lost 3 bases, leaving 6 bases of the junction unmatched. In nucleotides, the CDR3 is TGTGCCAGCAGTTTTTGGGACAGAAACGAAGCTTTCTTT. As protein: CASSFWDRNEAFF. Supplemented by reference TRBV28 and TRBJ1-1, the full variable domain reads DVKVTQSSRYLVKRTGEKVFLECVQDMDHENMFWYRQDPGLGLRLIYFSYDVKMKEKGDIPEGYSVSREKKERFSLILESASTNQTSMYLCASSFWDRNEAFFGQGTRLTVV.

The CDR3 DNA follows: TGTGCCACCAGCAGAGATCCGAGACTAGCGGGGGGCACAGATACGCAGTATTTT. It encodes CATSRDPRLAGGTDTQYF. V gene TRBV15 combines with J gene TRBJ2-3, with TRBD2 identical over 12 bases. V lost 0 bases and J lost 1; bases outside the gene matches: 5. CDR1 is LNHNV and CDR2 is YYDKDF in the germline V gene (reference sequence). CDR3 length: 18 amino acids. Combining the CDR3 with reference TRBV15 and TRBJ2-3 gives the whole variable domain DAMVIQNPRYQVTQFGKPVTLSCSQTLNHNVMYWYQQKSSQAPKLLFHYYDKDFNNEADTPDNFQSRRPNTSFCFLDIRSPGLGDTAMYLCATSRDPRLAGGTDTQYFGPGTRLTVL.

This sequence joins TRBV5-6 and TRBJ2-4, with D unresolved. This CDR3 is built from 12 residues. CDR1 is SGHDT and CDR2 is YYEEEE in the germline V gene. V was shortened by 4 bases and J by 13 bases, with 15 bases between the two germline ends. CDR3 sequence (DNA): TGTGCCAGCAGCCCCAGACACTACGGGCAGTACTTC. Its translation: CASSPRHYGQYF. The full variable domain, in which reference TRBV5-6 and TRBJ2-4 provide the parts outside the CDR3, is DAGVTQSPTHLIKTRGQQVTLRCSPKSGHDTVSWYQQALGQGPQFIFQYYEEEERQRGNFPDRFSGHQFPNYSSELNVNALLLGDSALYLCASSPRHYGQYFGAGTRLSVL.

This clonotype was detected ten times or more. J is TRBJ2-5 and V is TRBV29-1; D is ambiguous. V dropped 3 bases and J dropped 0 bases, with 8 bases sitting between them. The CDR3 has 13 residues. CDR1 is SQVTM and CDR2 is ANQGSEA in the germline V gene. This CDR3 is CSVDAAYQETQYF. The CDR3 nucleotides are TGCAGCGTTGACGCGGCTTACCAAGAGACCCAGTACTTC.

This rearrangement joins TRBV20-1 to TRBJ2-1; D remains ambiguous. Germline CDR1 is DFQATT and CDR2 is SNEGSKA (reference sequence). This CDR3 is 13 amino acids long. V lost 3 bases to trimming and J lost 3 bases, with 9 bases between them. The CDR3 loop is CSARQAVYNEQFF. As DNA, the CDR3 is TGCAGTGCTAGGCAGGCGGTCTACAATGAGCAGTTCTTC.

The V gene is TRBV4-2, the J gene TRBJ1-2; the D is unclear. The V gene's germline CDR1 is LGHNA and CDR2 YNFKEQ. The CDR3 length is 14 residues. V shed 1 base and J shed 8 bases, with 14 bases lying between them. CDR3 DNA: TGTGCCAGCAGCCAAGCTAGCCTCCTTGGGGGCTACACCTTC. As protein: CASSQASLLGGYTF.